A single sample gave rise to the 10 T cell receptor beta chains below, sequenced in a study of blood T cell repertoires in COVID-19. Measured with immunoSEQ multiplex PCR; TCRdb has only the in-frame clones, and not every one. This sample carries 75,000 to 95,000 clones, about 90% of them seen once, and the ten largest clones take approximately 4.2%. The sample taken for sequencing was peripheral blood. The receptors were sampled from a man aged 45 to 65 with active COVID-19.

This chain uses TRBV6-5 with TRBJ1-3; no definite D call. Deletions cut 8 bases from V and 4 bases from J, with 12 bases between. CDR1 is MNHEY, CDR2 SVGAGI, per germline. The CDR3 has 13 amino acids. This chain's CDR3 is CASGRGSGNTIYF. DNA of the CDR3: TGTGCCAGCGGGCGAGGGTCGGGAAACACCATATATTTT.

This sequence joins TRBV28 and TRBJ2-3; 7 bases fit TRBD1. Germline V gene lookup returns CDR1 MDHEN and CDR2 SYDVKM. Trimming removed 6 bases from V and 6 bases from J; junction bases left unmatched: 12. The CDR3 consists of 15 residues. The CDR3 coding sequence is TGTGCCAGCAGCCGACCGGCAGGGGGATTTGATACGCAGTATTTT. This encodes CASSRPAGGFDTQYF.

This chain joins TRBV5-5 and TRBJ2-7; D remains ambiguous. V was cut by 1 base and J by 6 bases, with 11 bases left in between. This CDR3 has 13 residues. Germline V gives CDR1 SGHKS, CDR2 YYEKEE (reference sequence). The CDR3 protein is CASSLMQMAEQYF. Written as DNA, the CDR3 is TGTGCCAGCAGCTTGATGCAGATGGCCGAGCAGTACTTC.

This rearrangement joins TRBV28 to TRBJ2-7; 9 nucleotides align to TRBD1. Trimming at V came to 6 bases and at J to 4 bases, leaving 13 bases not matched to a gene. This CDR3 spans 16 amino acids. Germline lookup yields CDR1 MDHEN and CDR2 SYDVKM. CDR3 amino acids: CASRRQGEPLTYEQYF. The CDR3 coding sequence is TGTGCCAGCAGAAGACAGGGGGAGCCTTTAACTTACGAGCAGTACTTC.

The chain couples TRBV6-2 or TRBV6-3 to TRBJ1-3; maybe TRBD1 (6 bases). CDR1 MNHEY and CDR2 SVGEGT come from the germline V gene. This CDR3 contains 16 residues. Trimming stripped 4 bases from V and 5 bases from J, with 18 bases between. The CDR3 protein is CASSSRPWDIRNTIYF. Here the CDR3 DNA reads TGTGCCAGCAGTTCCCGGCCCTGGGACATCAGAAACACCATATATTTT.

The chain has TRBV28 and TRBJ2-3, with D maybe TRBD1 (5 bases). The CDR3 runs 15 residues. Germline V CDR1 and CDR2: MDHEN, SYDVKM. Trimming shortened V by 8 bases and J by 2 bases, and 17 bases separated the two germline ends. The CDR3 coding sequence is TGTGCCAGCCGAAACAGGAACCCTGTCACAGATACGCAGTATTTT. Residues: CASRNRNPVTDTQYF.

The chain has TRBV27 and TRBJ2-1; TRBD2 matches 14 bases. Germline V gives CDR1 MNHEY, CDR2 SMNVEV (reference sequence). The CDR3 loop spans 15 amino acids. V shed 5 bases, J shed 10 bases, and the junction held 7 bases outside the gene matches. In nucleotides, the CDR3 is TGTGCCAGCAGTCGCAGACTAGCGGGAGGGCCGGAGCAGTTCTTC. It encodes CASSRRLAGGPEQFF.

This clone appeared once. CDR3 DNA: TGTGCCAGCTCACCACCGGTGGGCCAGTTTGCTAGCACAGATACGCAGTATTTT. Translated: CASSPPVGQFASTDTQYF. The chain carries TRBV18 and TRBJ2-3; D is unresolved. Germline-derived CDR1 and CDR2 are KGHSH and LQKENI. Trimming stripped 0 bases from V and 0 bases from J, with 16 bases between. The CDR3 covers 18 residues.

CDR3 sequence (DNA): TGTGCCAGCAGCCAAGATTCAGCGGGGTCCACAGATACGCAGTATTTT. Encoded protein: CASSQDSAGSTDTQYF. The chain combines TRBV3-1 (or the pseudogene TRBV3-2) with TRBJ2-3, with 7 bases identical to TRBD2. Trimming at V came to 0 bases and at J to 2 bases, leaving 5 bases not matched to a gene. The CDR3 runs 16 residues. Germline-derived CDR1 and CDR2 are LGHDT and YNNKEL (reference sequence).

This clone was detected once. V gene TRBV28 combines with J gene TRBJ2-7; 9 bases fit TRBD1. The CDR3 sequence is 14 residues long. The germline V gene encodes CDR1 MDHEN and CDR2 SYDVKM. V was pared by 10 bases and J by 7 bases, with 14 bases of the junction left unmatched. Here the CDR3 DNA reads TGTGCCACCCTGATAGGACAGGGGACGGGGGAGCAGTACTTC. Translated: CATLIGQGTGEQYF.